These 14 T cell receptor beta chains were sequenced from one sample in a study of blood T cell repertoires in COVID-19 (dated by TCRdb to about 2020). Library construction relied on the immunoSEQ multiplex PCR assay. TCRdb took this table from immuneACCESS and kept in-frame rearrangements with V and J called. Such tables lack part of the clones; where checked against another copy, unresolved V genes explain under half of the gap, and the rest is unexplained. This sample has around 200,000 clones in its table, and 65% to 85% of those were observed once. The top ten hold 2.5% to 3.5% of the sample. Source material: peripheral blood. These receptors all come from a man between 45 and 60 years old with active or convalescent COVID-19.

The genes are TRBV4-1 and TRBJ1-2, with D tentatively TRBD1 (6 bases). CDR1 and CDR2 from the germline V gene are MGHRA and YSYEKL. The CDR3 has 19 residues. The ends were cut back, 0 bases at V and 2 bases at J, with 22 bases in the middle. The CDR3 DNA sequence: TGCGCCAGCAGCCAAGATGAGTCTTTGTTGGGAGGGACAAACTATGGCTACACCTTC. This codes for CASSQDESLLGGTNYGYTF.

The CDR3 DNA reads TGTGCCAGCAGCTTCCAAGGACTAGCGGGGGAACGGGCAGATACGCAGTATTTT. This translates into CASSFQGLAGERADTQYF. The V call is TRBV5-4, the J call TRBJ2-3; TRBD2 matches at 13 bases. Germline CDR1 is SGHNT and CDR2 is YYREEE (reference sequence). Trimming cost V 2 bases and J 4 bases; bases outside gene matches: 10. There are 18 residues in the CDR3.

The CDR3 coding sequence is TGTGCCAGCAGTCCCTTTACGGGGGGATCCACAGATACGCAGTATTTT. The encoded protein is CASSPFTGGSTDTQYF. This chain links TRBV28 with TRBJ2-3; 7 bases fit TRBD2. Germline V gene sequence: CDR1 MDHEN, CDR2 SYDVKM. Trimming removed 5 bases from V and 2 bases from J; junction bases left unmatched: 10. The CDR3 is made up of 16 amino acids.

The chain employs TRBV7-9 and TRBJ1-6; no firm D call. CDR1 and CDR2 from the germline V gene are SEHNR and FQNEAQ (reference sequence). V shed 0 bases and J shed 7 bases, with 7 bases lying between them. The CDR3 loop spans 14 amino acids. The CDR3: CASSLAGRNSPLHF. CDR3 coding DNA: TGTGCCAGCAGCTTAGCAGGGAGGAATTCACCCCTCCACTTT.

This rearrangement joins TRBV19 to TRBJ1-4; D may be TRBD1 (5 bases). Between the trimmed V and J ends, which lost 3 bases and 7 bases, there was a span of 21 bases. The CDR3 length is 17 residues. Looked up from germline, CDR1 is LNHDA and CDR2 is SQIVND (reference sequence). CDR3 loop: CASSISPLSATGEKLFF. The DNA for the CDR3 is TGTGCCAGTAGTATCAGCCCCCTTTCGGCCACAGGTGAAAAACTGTTTTTT.

This clone was detected once. V is TRBV6-5 and J is TRBJ1-3; D gene unclear. Germline assignment: CDR1 MNHEY and CDR2 SVGAGI. V dropped 6 bases and J dropped 7 bases, with 7 bases sitting between them. This CDR3 has 11 amino acids. The CDR3 spells CASSLTNTIYF. The DNA of the CDR3 is TGTGCCAGCAGCCTCACTAACACCATATATTTT.

The V and J genes are TRBV28 and TRBJ1-5; a weak D match, TRBD1 (5 bases). This CDR3 is built from 14 residues. V shed 5 bases and J shed 6 bases, with 14 bases lying between them. Per the germline V gene, CDR1 is MDHEN and CDR2 is SYDVKM. CDR3 loop: CASSRQQVGQPQHF. CDR3 in DNA: TGTGCCAGCAGTAGACAACAGGTCGGTCAGCCCCAGCATTTT.

This clone has just a few counts. The chain is built from TRBV5-1 and TRBJ1-4; 7 bases line up with TRBD1. V lost 4 bases and J lost 4; bases outside the gene matches: 4. CDR3 length: 14 residues. Germline CDR1 and CDR2: SGHRS and YFSETQ. CDR3 amino acids: CASSIQGSNEKLFF. In DNA form, the CDR3 reads TGCGCCAGCAGCATACAGGGGAGTAATGAAAAACTGTTTTTT.

The chain uses TRBV2 and TRBJ2-7; 9 bases line up with TRBD1. V trimming: 6 bases; J trimming: 3 bases; junction bases outside the gene matches: 9. The CDR3 is 15 residues long. The germline V gene has CDR1 SNHLY and CDR2 FYNNEI. The CDR3 coding sequence is TGTGCCAGCAGGTACTCCGGGACAGGGTTCTACGAGCAGTACTTC. Translation: CASRYSGTGFYEQYF.

The J gene is TRBJ2-1, the V gene TRBV4-1; 9 bases are a match to TRBD2. V trimming: 0 bases; J trimming: 9 bases; junction bases outside the gene matches: 9. Germline-derived CDR1 and CDR2 are MGHRA and YSYEKL. The CDR3 sequence is 16 residues long. CDR3 residues: CASSQDRGSGRIEQFF. CDR3 DNA: TGCGCCAGCAGCCAAGATCGGGGTAGCGGGAGAATTGAGCAGTTCTTC.

As DNA, the CDR3 is TGTGCCATCGCGGCTAGCGGGGGGGCTACAGATACGCAGTATTTT. Translating it yields CAIAASGGATDTQYF. The chain couples TRBV10-3 to TRBJ2-3; 12 bases agree with TRBD2. Germline lookup yields CDR1 ENHRY and CDR2 SYGVKD. V lost 8 bases and J lost 3; bases outside the gene matches: 6. This CDR3 spans 15 amino acids.

The genes are TRBV24-1 and TRBJ2-3, with 13 bases that match TRBD2. Germline CDR1 KGHDR, CDR2 SFDVKD. The CDR3 has 19 residues. V gave up 2 bases and J gave up 0 bases; unmatched junction bases: 7. CDR3 coding DNA: TGTGCCACCAGTGATTCTCGACTAGCGGGGGGTCCTAGCACAGATACGCAGTATTTT. Residues: CATSDSRLAGGPSTDTQYF.

A note on this clone: Additional DNA sequences in this sample encode the identical CDR3. The chain uses TRBV27 and TRBJ1-2; tentative D call: TRBD1 (5 bases). Germline CDR1 reads MNHEY; CDR2 reads SMNVEV (reference sequence). The CDR3 spans 17 residues. Trimming removed 0 bases from V and 5 bases from J, with 19 bases in between. The CDR3 loop reads CASSLSGGRGRGYGYTF. The CDR3 nucleotides are TGTGCCAGCAGTTTATCGGGAGGAAGGGGACGCGGTTATGGCTACACCTTC.

This clone was recorded once. The chain recombines TRBV7-6 with TRBJ2-1; tentative D call: TRBD2 (5 bases). Germline lookup yields CDR1 SGHVS and CDR2 FNYEAQ. The V end lost 5 bases, the J end lost 0 bases, and 14 bases lay between the germline ends. The CDR3 contains 16 residues. CDR3 in DNA: TGTGCCAGCAGCAACCAGCGGAGAAGCTCCTACAATGAGCAGTTCTTC. Translated: CASSNQRRSSYNEQFF.